The 10 T cell receptor beta chains below come from one sample, sequenced in a study of T-cell memory formation after mild COVID-19. Using its own MiXCR run on the 5' RACE reads, TCRdb lists one record per CDR3 protein. This sample has roughly 100,000 distinct CDR3 sequences, with 12% found just once. Source material: PBMCs or a T cell subset sorted from them (not recorded which). The receptors derive from an adult woman who had mild COVID-19 (a few samples of this study predate the infection). Cell type and time point are not known.

The J gene is TRBJ1-1, the V gene TRBV6-2 or TRBV6-3; TRBD1 is a possible D gene (5 bases). The ends were cut back, 6 bases at V and 2 bases at J, with 16 bases in the middle. The germline V gene has CDR1 MNHEY and CDR2 SVGEGT. The CDR3 is 15 amino acids. CDR3 residues: CASSPSGVHNTEAFF. DNA of the CDR3: TGTGCCAGCAGCCCTTCGGGGGTCCACAACACTGAAGCTTTCTTT.

This clonotype turned up a few times. The chain carries TRBV7-9 and TRBJ2-5; D is possibly TRBD1 (5 bases). Germline assignment: CDR1 SEHNR and CDR2 FQNEAQ (reference sequence). The CDR3 spans 14 residues. V lost 5 bases to trimming and J lost 4 bases, with 14 bases between them. The CDR3: CASSPDIWRETQYF. The CDR3 coding sequence is TGTGCCAGCAGCCCGGACATTTGGCGAGAGACCCAGTACTTC.

The chain recombines TRBV11-2 with TRBJ2-1; TRBD2 aligns across 8 bases. CDR1 and CDR2 (germline): SGHAT, FQNNGV. V lost 1 base to trimming and J lost 7 bases; unmatched junction nucleotides: 15. The CDR3 sequence is 18 residues long. Here the CDR3 DNA reads TGTGCCAGCAGCTTAGGTCCCCCCGGGGCGGGGGGCCTTAATGAGCAGTTCTTC. As protein: CASSLGPPGAGGLNEQFF.

This clonotype has a handful of counts. The chain is built from TRBV4-3 and TRBJ2-7; 15 bases are shared with TRBD2. The CDR3 has 17 amino acids. After removal of 4 bases from V and 0 bases from J, the junction contained 4 bases not matched to a gene. CDR1 is LGHNA and CDR2 is YSLEER in the germline V gene. The CDR3 region is CASSPGLAGGYSYEQYF. The CDR3 bases are TGCGCCAGCAGCCCAGGACTAGCGGGAGGGTACTCCTACGAGCAGTACTTC.

This clonotype was seen a handful of times. This chain connects TRBV6-6 to TRBJ1-1; maybe TRBD1 (6 bases). Trimming stripped 2 bases from V and 1 base from J, with 23 bases between. CDR1 and CDR2 (germline): MNHNY, SVGAGI (reference sequence). This CDR3 spans 19 amino acids. For the CDR3, the DNA is TGTGCCAGCAGTTACGCGGCAGCCCCCTTTTTACAGGGGAACACTGAAGCTTTCTTT. Translating it yields CASSYAAAPFLQGNTEAFF.

The table lists this clonotype with a few counts. The chain carries TRBV6-6 and TRBJ1-1; 12 bases are shared with TRBD1. The CDR3 totals 19 residues. The germline V gene encodes CDR1 MNHNY and CDR2 SVGAGI (reference sequence). V trimming: 10 bases; J trimming: 0 bases; junction bases outside the gene matches: 18. The CDR3 spells CATDAGTGGYKGMNTEAFF. As DNA, the CDR3 is TGTGCCACCGATGCCGGGACAGGGGGCTACAAGGGTATGAACACTGAAGCTTTCTTT.

This clonotype has ten or more counts. The chain employs TRBV7-9 and TRBJ2-1; a possible D gene is TRBD2 (6 bases). V lost 3 bases and J lost 3, with 6 bases in between. The CDR3 length is 13 residues. Germline assignment: CDR1 SEHNR and CDR2 FQNEAQ (reference sequence). CDR3 loop: CASSFSGYNEQFF. The CDR3 DNA is TGTGCCAGCAGCTTTAGCGGCTACAATGAGCAGTTCTTC.

A few counts support this clonotype. The CDR3 nucleotides are TGCAGTGCTAGAGATCGTAAGCGGGAGGTGGAGGGTGAGCAGTTCTTC. Protein: CSARDRKREVEGEQFF. This chain uses TRBV20-1 with TRBJ2-1; 9 bases are a match to TRBD2. From germline, CDR1 is DFQATT and CDR2 SNEGSKA (reference sequence). The CDR3 loop spans 16 amino acids. Losses at the gene ends were 0 bases for V and 9 bases for J; bases not matched to a gene: 12.

This clonotype was detected a few times. CDR3 in amino acids: CASSPWAGGTNTGELFF. In DNA form, the CDR3 reads TGTGCCAGCAGCCCCTGGGCCGGGGGGACGAACACCGGGGAGCTGTTTTTT. This sequence joins TRBV5-5 and TRBJ2-2; TRBD2 aligns across 7 bases. The CDR3 contains 17 residues. V gave up 4 bases and J gave up 0 bases; unmatched junction bases: 9. Germline CDR1 and CDR2: SGHKS and YYEKEE (reference sequence).

V gene TRBV7-6 combines with J gene TRBJ1-4, with D hard to call. The CDR3 consists of 14 residues. The germline CDR1 and CDR2 sequences are SGHVS and FNYEAQ. Deletions cut 5 bases from V and 8 bases from J, with 15 bases between. In DNA form, the CDR3 reads TGTGCCAGCAGCCCTAGCGGGGAAGGGGAAAAACTGTTTTTT. This codes for CASSPSGEGEKLFF.